These 6 T cell receptor beta chains originate from one sample sequenced in a study of molecular identifiers for immune sequencing clone quantification. TCRdb re-called the PCR reads through MiXCR, storing one row per CDR3 protein. The sample lists around 300,000 distinct CDR3 sequences; over 20% were seen once. The specimen was naive CD8+ T cells from blood, with Jurkat cell RNA spiked in. This sample's subset: FACS-sorted CD8+CD4-CCR7+CD45RA+ naive T cells. The receptors come from a human donor in good health. Some libraries in this study had Jurkat cell RNA spiked in.

Worth noting for this clonotype: A read error is possible here, since a much larger clone lies one base away. This rearrangement joins TRBV5-6 to TRBJ1-1, with a possible D match to TRBD1 (5 bases). The CDR3 has 14 residues. Germline V lookup: CDR1 SGHDT, CDR2 YYEEEE. In DNA, the CDR3 is TGTGCCTGCAGCCATGTTACAGGCGGCGTTGAAGCTTTCTTT. Amino acid sequence: CACSHVTGGVEAFF. Full variable domain (missing parts from reference TRBV5-6 and TRBJ1-1): DAGVTQSPTHLIKTRGQQVTLRCSPKSGHDTVSWYQQALGQGPQFIFQYYEEEERQRGNFPDRFSGHQFPNYSSELNVNALLLGDSALYLCACSHVTGGVEAFFGQGTRLTVV.

This clonotype has at least ten counts. The chain links TRBV20-1 to TRBJ2-7; 11 bases agree with TRBD2. This CDR3 is built from 15 residues. Germline V CDR1 and CDR2: DFQATT, SNEGSKA (reference sequence). The ends lost 3 bases at V and 0 bases at J; junction bases unmatched: 4. The CDR3 loop reads CSASDTSGSSYEQYF. The CDR3 bases are TGCAGTGCTAGCGACACTAGCGGGAGCTCCTACGAGCAGTACTTC.

This clonotype occurred a few times. CDR3 nucleotide sequence: TGCGCCAGCAGCCAAGATGCGGAATCGAATGAAAAACTGTTTTTT. It encodes CASSQDAESNEKLFF. The V and J genes are TRBV4-3 and TRBJ1-4; D is unresolved. The CDR3 contains 15 residues. Trimming took off 0 bases at V and 5 bases at J, with 10 bases between the two ends. The germline gives CDR1 LGHNA, CDR2 YSLEER.

Of note for this clonotype: A clone one base away is much larger, so this may be a read error. The CDR3 does not end in the conserved phenylalanine or tryptophan, so this is likely a read error. The chain has TRBV20-1 and TRBJ1-4; D is uncertain. Trimming took 1 base from V and 4 from J, leaving 10 bases between them. Germline lookup yields CDR1 DFQATT and CDR2 SNEGSKA (reference sequence). CDR3 length: 14 residues. CDR3 DNA: TGCAGTGCTAGAGGGCCGGTGGATAATGAAAAACTGTTTTAT. Translating gives CSARGPVDNEKLFY.

V usage is TRBV9 and J usage is TRBJ1-3; D may be TRBD1 (5 bases). Germline V CDR1 and CDR2: SGDLS, YYNGEE. Trimming removed 0 bases from V and 3 bases from J, with 16 bases in between. The CDR3 is 17 amino acids. CDR3 region: CASSVEVARGFGNTIYF. CDR3 nucleotide sequence: TGTGCCAGCAGCGTAGAGGTGGCAAGGGGCTTTGGAAACACCATATATTTT.

This clonotype was counted many times. The chain couples TRBV11-2 to TRBJ2-3; no firm D call. This CDR3 comprises 15 residues. Trimming removed 5 bases from V and 3 bases from J, with 15 bases in between. Germline V gene data show CDR1 as SGHAT and CDR2 as FQNNGV. CDR3 coding DNA: TGTGCCAGCAGCCCCCCCGTAGGACCAACAGATACGCAGTATTTT. Protein sequence: CASSPPVGPTDTQYF.